This T cell receptor beta chain appears in the sequencing data of a study of T cells in Graves' hyperthyroidism and ophthalmopathy. Whole-study findings and limits: Most thyroid clonotypes with frequency above 0.001 were detected in blood. The model identified upcoming ophthalmopathy a median around 6 months ahead of onset.

Disease duration was under 3 months in the ophthalmopathy patients, who also had a Clinical Activity Score of at least 3 and a NOSPECS grade of at least 4. Template material for amplifying TCR beta CDR3 regions consisted of RNA transcripts. Researchers ran a first-round RT-PCR on the TCR CDR3 using the HTBI primer set. TCRdb analysed the multiplex PCR reads with MiXCR anew, one entry per CDR3 protein. The table has approximately 610,000 distinct CDR3 sequences, about 15% seen once. In its sample, this clonotype was seen many times. Its specificity is not known. The sequencing input was blood. The clonotype was recovered from a woman aged 40 to 50 with Graves' ophthalmopathy.

The chain's CDR3 is CASSLFPGNFYEQYF. The CDR3 DNA sequence: TGTGCCAGCAGTTTATTCCCAGGGAATTTCTACGAGCAGTACTTC. The J gene is TRBJ2-7, the V gene TRBV27, with TRBD1 as a possible D gene (5 bases). The length of the CDR3 is 15 residues. V was shortened by 1 base and J by 3 bases, with 13 bases between the two germline ends. Germline V gene sequence: CDR1 MNHEY, CDR2 SMNVEV (reference sequence).